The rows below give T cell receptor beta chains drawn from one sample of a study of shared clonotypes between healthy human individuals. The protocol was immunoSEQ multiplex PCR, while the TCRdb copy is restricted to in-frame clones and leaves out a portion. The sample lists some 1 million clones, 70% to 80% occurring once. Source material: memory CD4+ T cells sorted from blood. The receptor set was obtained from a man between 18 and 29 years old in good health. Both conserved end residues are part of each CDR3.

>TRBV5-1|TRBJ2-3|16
CASSLAGGGGQDTQYF
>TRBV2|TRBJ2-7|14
CASSWTGASYEQYF
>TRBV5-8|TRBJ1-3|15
CASSVGQSSGNTIYF
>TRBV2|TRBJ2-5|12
CASRRGEETQYF
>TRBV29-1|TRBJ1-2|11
CSVAQGNGYTF
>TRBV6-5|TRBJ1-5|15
CATRPTLTDPQPQHF
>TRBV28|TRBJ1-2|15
CASSLFSEPNYGYTF
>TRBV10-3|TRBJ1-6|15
CAIRPEGGYNSPLHF
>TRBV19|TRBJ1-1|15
CASRPKGQGGTEAFF
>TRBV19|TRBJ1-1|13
CASSTTGVTEAFF
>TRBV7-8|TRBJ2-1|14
CASSISSGRNEQFF
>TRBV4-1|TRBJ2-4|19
CASSRRVAGGPLDKNIQYF
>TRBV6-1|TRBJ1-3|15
CASSEHRRIGNTIYF
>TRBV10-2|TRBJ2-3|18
CASSETSGGTRSTDTQYF
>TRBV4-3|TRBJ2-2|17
CASSQERGVVGTGELFF
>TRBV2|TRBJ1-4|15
CASSEVTATNEKLFF
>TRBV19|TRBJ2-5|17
CASSPRTRDWYQETQYF
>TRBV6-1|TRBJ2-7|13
CASSDPGRYEQYF
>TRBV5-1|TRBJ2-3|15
CASSPGQGTTDTQYF
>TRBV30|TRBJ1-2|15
CAWSVGTGNGYGYTF
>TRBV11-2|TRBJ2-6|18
CASSALHGSISGANVLTF
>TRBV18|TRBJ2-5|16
CASSRVLNRGQKTQYF
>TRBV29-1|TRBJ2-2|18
CSVARLEGDRGRTGELFF
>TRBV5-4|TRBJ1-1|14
CASSFFGRDTEAFF